One sample yielded the 15 T cell receptor beta chains listed below, sequenced in a study of vaccination and CD4 T cells after COVID-19. Sample treatment: 10-day PBMC culture with coronavirus spike peptide pools or control peptides (ViraFEST assay). The Oncomine TCR Beta short-read assay generated sequence data from the DNA of cultured CD4+ T cells. TCRdb redid the calling of the PCR reads with MiXCR, one entry per CDR3 protein. The data hold about 4,200 distinct CDR3 sequences, with approximately 25% observed a single time. Their antigen targets remain unknown. The specimen sequenced was CD4+ T cells from blood, cultured in vitro. All receptors come from a human donor who had recovered from COVID-19.

In its sample, this clonotype ranks as medium-sized. The chain combines TRBV24-1 with TRBJ1-3; tentatively, D is TRBD1 (5 bases). Germline assignment: CDR1 KGHDR and CDR2 SFDVKD. This CDR3 contains 14 residues. The germline V and J ends were trimmed by 12 bases and 5 bases, with 19 bases remaining between them. The CDR3 here is CAAPPGDGRNTIYF. Written as DNA, the CDR3 is TGTGCCGCTCCCCCCGGGGACGGCAGAAACACCATATATTTT.

CDR3 nucleotides: TGTGCCTGGAGCATTCAGCTCCTACAGTACTTC. Its protein product is CAWSIQLLQYF. V gene TRBV30 combines with J gene TRBJ2-7; D is unresolved. This CDR3 is 11 amino acids long. V lost 3 bases and J 10 bases, leaving 13 bases between the germline ends. Germline V gene lookup returns CDR1 GTSNPN and CDR2 SVGIG (reference sequence).

V and J are TRBV5-1 and TRBJ2-5, with TRBD2 matching 9 bases. Germline CDR1 SGHRS, CDR2 YFSETQ. The CDR3 runs 15 residues. The ends lost 3 bases at V and 4 bases at J; junction bases unmatched: 7. CDR3 sequence: CASSYPSGARETQYF. DNA of the CDR3: TGCGCCAGCAGCTACCCTAGCGGGGCCCGAGAGACCCAGTACTTC.

This clonotype has a handful of counts. The chain joins TRBV12-3 or TRBV12-4 to TRBJ1-6; perhaps TRBD1 as D (5 bases). Trimming removed 2 bases from V and 10 bases from J, with 18 bases in between. The CDR3 has 16 residues. Here the CDR3 DNA reads TGTGCCAGCAGTTTAAGTAGCCAGGGTGGGCGCTCACCCCTCCACTTT. Translating it yields CASSLSSQGGRSPLHF.

CDR3: CASSFDSGYGYTF. The CDR3 DNA is TGCGCCAGCAGCTTCGACAGCGGGTATGGCTACACCTTC. J is TRBJ1-2 and V is TRBV5-1; TRBD1 might be the D (5 bases). The germline gives CDR1 SGHRS, CDR2 YFSETQ. V lost 2 bases and J 5 bases, leaving 10 bases between the germline ends. The CDR3 runs to 13 residues.

This clonotype is medium-sized within its sample. The chain is built from TRBV7-3 and TRBJ1-1; tentative D call: TRBD1 (5 bases). The CDR3 totals 14 residues. Trimming pared 2 bases from V and 2 bases from J, leaving 9 bases between. Germline V CDR1 and CDR2: SGHTA, FQGTGA. CDR3 protein: CASSLDSQNTEAFF. The CDR3 nucleotides read TGTGCCAGCAGCTTAGACAGCCAAAACACTGAAGCTTTCTTT.

The chain couples TRBV10-1 to TRBJ1-2; TRBD1 is a possible D gene (5 bases). Germline assignment: CDR1 WNHNN and CDR2 SYGVQD (reference sequence). V was clipped by 3 bases and J by 3 bases, with 8 bases between them. CDR3 length: 13 residues. CDR3 amino acids: CASSDGTDYGYTF. The DNA for the CDR3 is TGCGCCAGCAGTGATGGGACGGACTATGGCTACACCTTC.

The chain is built from TRBV6-1 and TRBJ1-1; TRBD1 matches at 8 bases. Trimming took 4 bases from V and 5 from J; bases not matched to a gene: 3. Germline V gene data show CDR1 as MNHNS and CDR2 as SASEGT. The CDR3 sequence is 13 residues long. CDR3 DNA: TGTGCCAGCAGTGGGCAGGGGGCTACTGAAGCTTTCTTT. It translates to CASSGQGATEAFF.

This clonotype was counted between two and nine times. The chain carries TRBV5-1 and TRBJ2-5, with TRBD2 matching 12 bases. J was trimmed by 3 bases and V by 0 bases; bases with no gene match: 9. The CDR3 totals 18 residues. CDR1 SGHRS and CDR2 YFSETQ come from the germline V gene. This CDR3 reads CASSLVPLSSGGEETQYF. CDR3 in DNA: TGCGCCAGCAGCTTGGTCCCGCTGTCTAGCGGGGGGGAAGAGACCCAGTACTTC.

The sample holds a few counts of this clonotype. CDR3 nucleotides: TGTGCCAGTAGTAGGGACCTCTACGAGCAGTACTTC. This translates into CASSRDLYEQYF. The rearrangement uses TRBV19 and TRBJ2-7; D could derive from TRBD1 or TRBD2 (5 bases each). Per the germline V gene, CDR1 is LNHDA and CDR2 is SQIVND (reference sequence). V was clipped by 4 bases and J by 3 bases, with 7 bases between them. The CDR3 runs 12 residues.

This clonotype came up a few times. The V gene is TRBV6-1, the J gene TRBJ1-5; D unclear. The CDR3 consists of 14 residues. V dropped 3 bases and J dropped 5 bases, with 11 bases sitting between them. Per germline, CDR1 MNHNS and CDR2 SASEGT. DNA of the CDR3: TGTGCCAGCAGTGACAGTGGTTTCGATCAGCCCCAGCATTTT. Its protein product is CASSDSGFDQPQHF.

This clonotype is labeled medium-sized (0.01 to 0.1%). V gene TRBV5-4 combines with J gene TRBJ1-2, with a tentative D call TRBD1 (5 bases). V was shortened by 4 bases and J by 11 bases, with 18 bases between the two germline ends. Germline CDR1 is SGHNT and CDR2 is YYREEE (reference sequence). The CDR3 covers 13 residues. CDR3 in amino acids: CASSRSGLTIYTF. CDR3 bases: TGTGCCAGCAGCCGCTCGGGACTCACTATATACACCTTC.

In its sample, this clonotype ranks as large (0.1 to 1%). CDR3 in amino acids: CASSYGGTEAFF. The CDR3 DNA follows: TGTGCCAGCAGTTACGGGGGGACTGAAGCTTTCTTT. This chain connects TRBV6-5 to TRBJ1-1, with D maybe TRBD1 (5 bases). The CDR3 loop spans 12 amino acids. V was clipped by 2 bases and J by 5 bases, with 6 bases between them. CDR1 and CDR2 from the germline V gene are MNHEY and SVGAGI.

This chain uses TRBV7-2 with TRBJ2-3; 7 bases align to TRBD2. With V trimmed by 6 bases and J by 1 base, 7 bases remained unmatched. The CDR3 has 15 residues. Germline loops: CDR1 SGHTA, CDR2 FQGNSA. CDR3 sequence reads: CASRNQRGGTDTQYF. For the CDR3, the DNA is TGTGCCAGCAGGAACCAGCGGGGAGGCACAGATACGCAGTATTTT. The whole variable domain, filled in from reference TRBV7-2 and TRBJ2-3, reads GAGVSQSPSNKVTEKGKDVELRCDPISGHTALYWYRQSLGQGLEFLIYFQGNSAPDKSGLPSDRFSAERTGGSVSTLTIQRTQQEDSAVYLCASRNQRGGTDTQYFGPGTRLTVL.

The chain combines TRBV30 with TRBJ1-2; D may be TRBD1 (5 bases). Germline V gene data show CDR1 as GTSNPN and CDR2 as SVGIG (reference sequence). The CDR3 sequence is 15 residues long. The V end lost 4 bases, the J end lost 1 base, and 16 bases lay between the germline ends. The CDR3 protein is CAWTQEGILNYGYTF. The DNA for the CDR3 is TGTGCCTGGACCCAAGAGGGGATTCTTAACTATGGCTACACCTTC.